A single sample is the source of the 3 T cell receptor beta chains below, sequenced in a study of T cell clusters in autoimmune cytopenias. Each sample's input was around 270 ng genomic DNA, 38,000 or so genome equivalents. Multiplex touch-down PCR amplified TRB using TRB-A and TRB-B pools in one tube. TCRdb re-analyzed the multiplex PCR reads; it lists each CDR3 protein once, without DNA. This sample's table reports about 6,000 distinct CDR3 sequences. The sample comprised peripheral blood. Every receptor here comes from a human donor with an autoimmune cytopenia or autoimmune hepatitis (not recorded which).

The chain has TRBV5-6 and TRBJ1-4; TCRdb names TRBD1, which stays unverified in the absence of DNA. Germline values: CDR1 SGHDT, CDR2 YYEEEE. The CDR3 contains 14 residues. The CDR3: CASSLRGLGEKLFF.

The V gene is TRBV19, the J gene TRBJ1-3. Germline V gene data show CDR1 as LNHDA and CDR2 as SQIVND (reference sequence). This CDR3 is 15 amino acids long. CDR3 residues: CASSLGPADLLPIYF.

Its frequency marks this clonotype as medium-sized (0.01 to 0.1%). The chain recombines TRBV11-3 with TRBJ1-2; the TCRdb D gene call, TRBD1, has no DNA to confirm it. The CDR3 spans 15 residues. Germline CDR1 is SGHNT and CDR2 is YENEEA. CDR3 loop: CASSLGRTGGLDYTF.